The 23 T cell receptor beta chains given below trace back to one sample, sequenced in a study of T cell repertoires in cytomegalovirus infection. TCRdb reprocessed the reads via MiXCR and lists one record per CDR3 protein. The repertoire includes some 180,000 distinct CDR3 sequences, more than 9% of them detected once, and approximately 4.2% sits in the top ten. Material for sequencing was PBMCs. Receptors originate from a human donor in good health (CMV status not recorded). Some clones in this sample may be carry-over from other donors' samples.

V and J are TRBV6-2 or TRBV6-3 and TRBJ1-5; D not certain. V was cut by 3 bases and J by 6 bases, with 12 bases left in between. CDR3 size: 14 residues. CDR1 and CDR2 from the germline V gene are MNHEY and SVGEGT. The CDR3 coding sequence is TGTGCCAGCAGTTATCGGACGCTCGGTCAGCCCCAGCATTTT. Amino acids: CASSYRTLGQPQHF.

This clonotype was recorded many times. This chain connects TRBV20-1 to TRBJ2-5, with TRBD2 identical over 7 bases. V gave up 6 bases and J gave up 1 base; unmatched junction bases: 2. CDR1 is DFQATT, CDR2 SNEGSKA, per germline (reference sequence). This CDR3 contains 12 residues. In DNA form, the CDR3 reads TGCAGTGCAACTAGCGCCCAAGAGACCCAGTACTTC. Translation gives CSATSAQETQYF.

The chain employs TRBV28 and TRBJ1-5, with D unresolved. This CDR3 comprises 16 residues. Looked up from germline, CDR1 is MDHEN and CDR2 is SYDVKM. The V end lost 2 bases, the J end lost 1 base, and 12 bases lay between the germline ends. The CDR3 is CASSLRRAGSNQPQHF. CDR3 sequence (DNA): TGTGCCAGCAGTTTACGGAGGGCTGGGAGCAATCAGCCCCAGCATTTT.

The table lists this clonotype with many counts. The chain recombines TRBV7-6 with TRBJ2-1, with 7 nucleotides matching TRBD1. CDR3 size: 15 residues. Germline CDR1 is SGHVS and CDR2 is FNYEAQ. The V segment lost 2 bases and the J segment 3 bases; nucleotides outside the gene matches: 4. CDR3 loop: CASSLTRTGYNEQFF. CDR3 nucleotide sequence: TGTGCCAGCAGCTTAACCCGGACAGGCTACAATGAGCAGTTCTTC.

The CDR3 sequence is CASSLSGTGVEQYF. DNA of the CDR3: TGTGCCAGCAGTTTGTCCGGGACAGGGGTAGAGCAGTACTTC. The V call is TRBV28, the J call TRBJ2-7; 10 nucleotides align to TRBD1. CDR1 MDHEN and CDR2 SYDVKM come from the germline V gene. V was clipped by 3 bases and J by 7 bases; unmatched bases: 6. CDR3 length: 14 amino acids. Full variable domain (missing parts from reference TRBV28 and TRBJ2-7): DVKVTQSSRYLVKRTGEKVFLECVQDMDHENMFWYRQDPGLGLRLIYFSYDVKMKEKGDIPEGYSVSREKKERFSLILESASTNQTSMYLCASSLSGTGVEQYFGPGTRLTVT.

This clonotype has only a few counts. The chain employs TRBV29-1 and TRBJ2-2; TRBD2 aligns across 9 bases. CDR1 and CDR2 from the germline V gene are SQVTM and ANQGSEA. The length of the CDR3 is 17 residues. J was trimmed by 3 bases and V by 7 bases; bases with no gene match: 15. Here the CDR3 reads CSAKSAGGPGYTGELFF. CDR3 nucleotides: TGCAGCGCCAAAAGCGCGGGAGGGCCTGGGTACACCGGGGAGCTGTTTTTT.

This clonotype occurred many times. This sequence joins TRBV7-2 and TRBJ2-5; TRBD2 aligns across 10 bases. This CDR3 spans 14 amino acids. The ends lost 5 bases at V and 4 bases at J; junction bases unmatched: 4. From germline, CDR1 is SGHTA and CDR2 FQGNSA. The CDR3 nucleotides read TGTGCCAGCAGCCGACTAGCGGGTCGAGAGACCCAGTACTTC. It translates to CASSRLAGRETQYF.

Concerning this clonotype: A much more abundant neighbour one base away suggests this may be a read error. The genes are TRBV12-3 or TRBV12-4 and TRBJ1-5, with 8 bases identical to TRBD1. The length of the CDR3 is 15 residues. Here the CDR3 DNA reads TGTGCCACCAGTCCGACACAAAGGACAGGGACGCCCCAGCATTTT. This sequence encodes CATSPTQRTGTPQHF.

This clonotype came up a few times. Here the CDR3 DNA reads TGTGCCAGCAGCTTATTGGGAGCGGGGGGGGGAGAGACCCAGTACTTC. As protein: CASSLLGAGGGETQYF. V is TRBV7-2 and J is TRBJ2-5; 10 nucleotides align to TRBD2. This CDR3 has 16 amino acids. V was clipped by 2 bases and J by 4 bases; unmatched bases: 7. Germline values: CDR1 SGHTA, CDR2 FQGNSA. Full variable domain (missing parts from reference TRBV7-2 and TRBJ2-5): GAGVSQSPSNKVTEKGKDVELRCDPISGHTALYWYRQSLGQGLEFLIYFQGNSAPDKSGLPSDRFSAERTGGSVSTLTIQRTQQEDSAVYLCASSLLGAGGGETQYFGPGTRLLVL.

This clonotype appeared many times. The chain joins TRBV2 to TRBJ1-1, with D hard to call. Germline V gives CDR1 SNHLY, CDR2 FYNNEI. V lost 2 bases to trimming and J lost 2 bases, with 9 bases between them. The CDR3 consists of 14 residues. CDR3 sequence (DNA): TGTGCCAGCAGTGAATCGGGATTTAACACTGAAGCTTTCTTT. Encoded protein: CASSESGFNTEAFF.

As for this clonotype: This sequence may be a read error, since a much larger clone differs from it by one base. The conserved phenylalanine or tryptophan is not found at the CDR3 terminus, so this likely reflects a read error. The chain carries TRBV18 and TRBJ2-1; D gene unclear. Trimming removed 0 bases at V and 2 bases at J, with 11 bases between. The CDR3 length is 16 residues. Germline V gene data show CDR1 as KGHSH and CDR2 as LQKENI. The CDR3 DNA sequence: TGTGCCAGCTCACCACCTGGAGTAGTACCCTACAATGAGCAGTTCCTC. This translates into CASSPPGVVPYNEQFL.

This clonotype turned up a few times. In DNA form, the CDR3 reads TGCGCCAGCAGCCGCTCTCGGGGGGGCTACAATGAGCAGTTCTTC. Its translation is CASSRSRGGYNEQFF. The chain couples TRBV4-3 to TRBJ2-1, with 8 bases that match TRBD2. Germline loops: CDR1 LGHNA, CDR2 YSLEER. The CDR3 consists of 15 residues. Germline trimming cut 4 bases from V and 3 bases from J; bases unmatched to any gene: 5.

This clonotype has a handful of counts. The gene calls are TRBV11-2 and TRBJ2-1, with 9 bases that match TRBD1. CDR1 and CDR2 from the germline V gene are SGHAT and FQNNGV. The CDR3 totals 20 residues. V lost 3 bases and J lost 0; bases outside the gene matches: 15. The CDR3 region is CASSFFWDRVGEFSYNEQFF. The CDR3 region has the DNA TGTGCCAGCAGCTTTTTCTGGGACAGGGTGGGGGAGTTCTCCTACAATGAGCAGTTCTTC.

This clonotype was picked up a small number of times. V is TRBV28 and J is TRBJ1-2; tentatively, D is TRBD1 (5 bases). Germline-derived CDR1 and CDR2 are MDHEN and SYDVKM. Between the trimmed V and J ends, which lost 7 bases and 2 bases, there was a span of 14 bases. The CDR3 spans 14 residues. In nucleotides, the CDR3 is TGTGCCAGCATCAACCCGGGACGGAACTATGGCTACACCTTC. It encodes CASINPGRNYGYTF.

This clonotype was seen at least ten times. This chain connects TRBV20-1 to TRBJ2-5; a possible D gene is TRBD2 (5 bases). CDR3 length: 13 residues. V was pared by 1 base and J by 5 bases, with 11 bases between. Germline CDR1 reads DFQATT; CDR2 reads SNEGSKA (reference sequence). CDR3: CSARGGYGETQYF. CDR3 nucleotides: TGCAGTGCTAGAGGAGGGTATGGGGAGACCCAGTACTTC.

The chain carries TRBV7-4 and TRBJ2-7; D may be TRBD1 or TRBD2 (5 bases each). The germline CDR1 and CDR2 sequences are SGHVT and SQSDAQ. V was cut by 10 bases and J by 0 bases, with 10 bases left in between. This CDR3 is built from 12 residues. The CDR3 sequence is CATAGTSYEQYF. CDR3 DNA: TGTGCCACGGCAGGGACCTCCTACGAGCAGTACTTC.

This clonotype was detected ten times or more. The chain combines TRBV6-5 with TRBJ2-3; 9 bases match TRBD2. CDR3 length equals 16 residues. Trimming cost V 2 bases and J 3 bases; bases outside gene matches: 6. Germline CDR1 reads MNHEY; CDR2 reads SVGAGI. The CDR3 DNA reads as TGTGCCAGCAGTTACAGGGCGGGGGGGCAAACAGATACGCAGTATTTT. Protein sequence: CASSYRAGGQTDTQYF.

This clonotype was observed at least ten times. The chain employs TRBV7-9 and TRBJ1-2; D gene unclear. The CDR3 sequence is 11 residues long. Germline V gives CDR1 SEHNR, CDR2 FQNEAQ (reference sequence). V was shortened by 5 bases and J by 5 bases, with 6 bases between the two germline ends. The CDR3, as DNA: TGTGCCAGCAGCAATCGGTATGGCTACACCTTC. It yields the protein CASSNRYGYTF.

The chain has TRBV7-2 and TRBJ2-3, with unresolved D. CDR1 is SGHTA and CDR2 is FQGNSA in the germline V gene. V was shortened by 5 bases and J by 4 bases, with 7 bases between the two germline ends. The CDR3 loop spans 12 amino acids. CDR3 region: CASSQTPDTQYF. The CDR3 DNA reads TGTGCCAGCAGCCAAACCCCAGATACGCAGTATTTT.

This clonotype has more than one count but fewer than ten. The genes are TRBV20-1 and TRBJ1-5; TRBD1 is a possible D gene (5 bases). Trimming stripped 0 bases from V and 3 bases from J, with 15 bases between. CDR3 size: 16 residues. Germline CDR1 DFQATT, CDR2 SNEGSKA (reference sequence). The CDR3 is CSAREPRGGSNQPQHF. CDR3 bases: TGCAGTGCTAGAGAACCCCGGGGGGGGTCCAATCAGCCCCAGCATTTT.

The chain carries TRBV20-1 and TRBJ2-1; TRBD1 matches at 10 bases. V trimming: 3 bases; J trimming: 9 bases; junction bases outside the gene matches: 11. The CDR3 extends over 15 amino acids. Germline CDR1 and CDR2: DFQATT and SNEGSKA (reference sequence). CDR3 protein: CSARSIGTGVPEQFF. The CDR3 DNA reads as TGCAGTGCTAGGTCAATAGGGACAGGGGTCCCTGAGCAGTTCTTC.

This clonotype was recorded many times. This chain links TRBV5-4 with TRBJ1-2, with D perhaps TRBD1 (6 bases). Trimming took off 0 bases at V and 1 base at J, with 10 bases between the two ends. Germline V CDR1 and CDR2: SGHNT, YYREEE (reference sequence). CDR3 size: 15 residues. The CDR3 reads CASSLGQGINYGYTF. For the CDR3, the DNA is TGTGCCAGCAGCTTGGGGCAGGGGATTAACTATGGCTACACCTTC.

This clonotype appeared many times. The J gene is TRBJ1-1, the V gene TRBV6-2 or TRBV6-3; D remains unclear. The germline V and J ends were trimmed by 8 bases and 2 bases, with 15 bases remaining between them. The CDR3 spans 14 residues. Germline V gene data show CDR1 as MNHEY and CDR2 as SVGEGT. Here the CDR3 DNA reads TGTGCCAGCGGGAGTTGGTCACCCAACACTGAAGCTTTCTTT. Translation: CASGSWSPNTEAFF.